This T cell receptor (beta chain) stems from a study of T cells in localized non-small cell lung cancer. Study-level findings and limits: Those with higher blood T cell density had longer overall survival. The highest T cell clonality was in uninvolved adjacent lung, above tumor. Adjacent lung held a median roughly 60 of the top 100 tumor clones.

V lost 1 base to trimming and J lost 2 bases, with 9 bases between them. The length of the CDR3 is 14 residues. Germline lookup yields CDR1 MNHNS and CDR2 SASEGT. Here immunoSEQ multiplex PCR was the method, and the copy in TCRdb shows in-frame clones only, minus some. The sample lists around 83,000 clones; approximately 88% were seen once. About this clone: Its antigen remains unknown.

The chain has TRBV6-1 and TRBJ2-7; either TRBD1 or TRBD2 may fit D (5 bases each). This receptor was obtained from a man aged 40-75 years with stage I squamous cell lung carcinoma. This sample comprised peripheral blood, obtained before any cancer treatment. CDR3 DNA: TGTGCCAGCAGTGAAGGAGGGGTCCCCTACGAGCAGTACTTC. Residues: CASSEGGVPYEQYF.